This TCR beta chain was identified in a study of T cells in localized non-small cell lung cancer. Sequenced by immunoSEQ multiplex PCR; TCRdb stores in-frame clones only, minus some. This repertoire shows about 79,000 clones, roughly four fifths found once; its top ten account for 13%. For this clone: What it binds is not known.

General study findings and limits: Of the top 100 tumor clones, median about 56 were in adjacent lung, some 29 among its top 100. Overall survival was longer when the density of T cells in the blood was higher. Highest T cell clonality was seen in uninvolved adjacent lung, surpassing that measured in tumor. It remains possible that heterogeneity exists, since only one tumor region was sequenced.

The origin of this receptor is a female donor of 60 years or more with stage I lung adenocarcinoma. The sequencing here drew on peripheral blood, taken before any cancer treatment.

The CDR3 DNA reads TGTGCCAGCAAGAGTTCGCGGTTCGCAGATACGCAGTATTTT. The encoded protein is CASKSSRFADTQYF. The chain combines TRBV2 with TRBJ2-3, with D hard to call. CDR3 size: 14 residues. Germline V gives CDR1 SNHLY, CDR2 FYNNEI. V was trimmed by 7 bases and J by 4 bases, leaving 15 bases between them.